These 22 T cell receptor delta chains came from one sample sequenced in a study of gamma-delta chains in newborns, infants, children. TCRdb re-identified clones in the reads via CATT. Among under 3,500 delta-chain clones listed, around 0.31% were seen once. The sequenced material came from blood. These receptors were collected from a child who was a newborn, infant or young child, either healthy, febrile or measles-vaccinated (not recorded which).

A word on this clone: A far larger clone is off by one base, so a read error is likely. The gene calls are TRDV2 and TRDJ3; 7 nucleotides align to TRDD3. The germline CDR1 and CDR2 sequences are GEAIGNYY and EKD. The CDR3 loop spans 19 amino acids. CDR3 sequence: CACGTGVGGGSRDTRQMFF. The CDR3 region has the DNA TGTGCCTGTGGCACCGGAGTAGGAGGGGGATCCCGGGACACCCGACAGATGTTTTTC.

This clone has only a few counts. The TCRdb record carries a much larger clone's protein, which differs from this DNA's translation at residue 10; a read error is the likely cause, and the protein listed here is the DNA translation. The chain combines TRDV1 with TRDJ2, with 8 bases fitting TRDD3. The CDR3 has 19 residues. Looked up from germline, CDR1 is TSWWSYY and CDR2 is QGS. Trimming at V came to 2 bases and at J to 4 bases, leaving 15 bases not matched to a gene. The CDR3 reads CALGEVKFPEGYATAQLFF. The CDR3 nucleotides read TGTGCTCTTGGGGAAGTGAAATTTCCTGAGGGATACGCGACAGCACAACTCTTCTTT.

The sample holds a few counts of this clone. A read error likely explains why the TCRdb protein, taken from a much larger clone, differs from this DNA's translation at residue 13; the protein shown is translated from the DNA. The CDR3 protein is CACDTEFARGSWGTRQMFF. The CDR3 DNA reads TGTGCCTGTGACACCGAATTCGCTAGGGGCTCCTGGGGCACCCGACAGATGTTTTTC. This chain links TRDV2 with TRDJ3; D may be TRDD3 (6 bases). CDR3 size: 19 residues. Germline V gene lookup returns CDR1 GEAIGNYY and CDR2 EKD.

A few counts support this clone. TCRdb assigns this DNA the protein of a much larger clone, which departs from its translation at residue 13; this likely reflects a read error, and the protein shown comes from translating the DNA. V usage is TRDV2 and J usage is TRDJ3; possible D gene TRDD3, 6 bases. The CDR3 runs 18 residues. Germline V gives CDR1 GEAIGNYY, CDR2 EKD. The CDR3 loop is CACDTWGSSSWDARQMFF. The CDR3 coding sequence is TGTGCCTGTGACACCTGGGGATCAAGCTCCTGGGACGCCCGACAGATGTTTTTC.

This clone was recorded a few times. A much larger clone sits a single nucleotide away, making a read error possible. This sample includes further DNA sequences coding for the same CDR3. The V and J genes are TRDV2 and TRDJ3, with a weak D call TRDD3 (6 bases). The germline gives CDR1 GEAIGNYY, CDR2 EKD. This CDR3 contains 19 residues. Trimming shortened V by 0 bases and J by 2 bases, and 16 bases separated the two germline ends. The CDR3 DNA reads TGTGCCTGTGACACCGTTGGGGGGTACGCGGCCTGGGACACCCGACAGATGTTTTTC. This encodes CACDTVGGYAAWDTRQMFF.

This clone showed up just a few times. This likely traces to a read error, being one base from a far larger clone. Additional DNA sequences in this sample encode the identical CDR3. This chain links TRDV2 with TRDJ3, with 9 nucleotides matching TRDD3. CDR1 and CDR2 from the germline V gene are GEAIGNYY and EKD. The CDR3 extends over 18 amino acids. Germline trimming cut 2 bases from V and 2 bases from J; bases unmatched to any gene: 6. The CDR3: CACDKVLGDTWDTRQMFF. The CDR3 nucleotides read TGTGCCTGTGACAAAGTACTGGGGGACACCTGGGACACCCGACAGATGTTTTTC.

As for this clone: Only one base separates this from a far larger clonotype, so it likely reflects a read error. Other DNA sequences in the sample encode the same CDR3. The CDR3 DNA reads TGTGCCTGTGACACCGAGGGATTCGCCTGGGACACCCGACAGATGTTCTTC. Protein product: CACDTEGFAWDTRQMFF. The rearrangement links TRDV2 to TRDJ3, with D possibly TRDD3 on 5 matching bases. The CDR3 length is 17 residues. Germline CDR1 reads GEAIGNYY; CDR2 reads EKD.

This clone came up a few times. TCRdb shows a much larger clone's protein in place of this DNA's translation, and the two differ at residue 10, likely through a read error; the protein shown is translated from the DNA. V is TRDV2 and J is TRDJ3, with 10 bases lining up with TRDD3. Germline trimming cut 0 bases from V and 2 bases from J; bases unmatched to any gene: 6. The CDR3 is 19 amino acids. Germline CDR1 and CDR2: GEAIGNYY and EKD. The CDR3 loop is CACDTVLGDAPWDTRQMFF. The CDR3 nucleotides read TGTGCCTGTGACACCGTACTGGGGGATGCGCCCTGGGACACCCGACAGATGTTTTTC.

This clone was recorded a few times. This is likely an artifact of a read error, given a far larger clone one base away. Other DNA sequences in this sample translate to the same CDR3. The chain combines TRAV29/DV5 with TRDJ2, with TRDD3 matching over 9 bases. V shed 0 bases and J 11 bases; nucleotides not matched to a gene: 20. This CDR3 contains 18 residues. Germline assignment: CDR1 NSMFDY and CDR2 ISSIKDK. This chain's CDR3 is CAASVSGGYRPRKAQLFF. The DNA of the CDR3 is TGTGCAGCAAGCGTCTCGGGGGGATACAGACCTCGGAAAGCGCAACTCTTCTTT.

Regarding this clone: A read error likely explains why the TCRdb protein, taken from a much larger clone, differs from this DNA's translation at residue 15; the protein shown is translated from the DNA. This sequence joins TRDV2 and TRDJ2, with TRDD3 matching 10 bases. The germline CDR1 and CDR2 sequences are GEAIGNYY and EKD. This CDR3 has 18 residues. In nucleotides, the CDR3 is TGTGCCTGTGACCCCCTACTGGGGGATTTTTCTTTGACAGCACGACTCTTCTTT. It encodes CACDPLLGDFSLTARLFF.

This clone was counted a few times. The likely explanation is a read error, given a far larger clone one base away. Other DNA sequences in this sample translate to the same CDR3. CDR3 sequence: CACDTVLGGLALTAQLFF. Written as DNA, the CDR3 is TGTGCCTGTGACACCGTACTGGGGGGCCTAGCCTTGACAGCACAACTCTTCTTT. The gene calls are TRDV2 and TRDJ2; 8 nucleotides line up with TRDD3. The CDR3 runs 18 residues. The V and J ends lost 0 bases and 2 bases, in that order; junction bases with no gene match: 10. In germline, CDR1 is GEAIGNYY, CDR2 EKD.

In regard to this clone: A far larger clone lies a single base away; this is likely a read error. The gene calls are TRDV2 and TRDJ3; TRDD3 matches 9 bases. In germline, CDR1 is GEAIGNYY, CDR2 EKD. The CDR3 consists of 15 residues. The CDR3 loop reads CARDWGTWDTRQMFF. The DNA of the CDR3 is TGTGCCCGTGACTGGGGGACCTGGGACACCCGACAGATGTTTTTC.

Regarding this clone: TCRdb assigns this DNA the protein of a much larger clone, which departs from its translation at residue 7; this likely reflects a read error, and the protein shown comes from translating the DNA. The gene calls are TRDV1 and TRDJ2, with D possibly TRDD3 on 5 matching bases. CDR3 length equals 16 residues. Looked up from germline, CDR1 is TSWWSYY and CDR2 is QGS. The CDR3 nucleotides are TGCGCTCTTGGGGAGCCTCGGGGGTTTGTGACAGCACAACTCTTCTTT. Protein: CALGEPRGFVTAQLFF.

Remarks on this clone: The protein held in TCRdb is that of a much larger clone and does not match this DNA's translation at residue 12, likely because of a read error; the protein shown is translated from the DNA. This CDR3 is CACDTVGGSSWVTRQMFF. The CDR3 DNA reads as TGTGCCTGTGACACCGTGGGGGGAAGCTCCTGGGTCACCCGACAGATGTTTTTC. The chain combines TRDV2 with TRDJ3, with a tentative D call TRDD3 (6 bases). CDR1 GEAIGNYY and CDR2 EKD come from the germline V gene. This CDR3 has 18 amino acids.

This clone was seen only a few times. For this DNA, TCRdb reports the protein of a much larger clone, which diverges at residue 3, most likely from a read error; the protein presented here is translated directly from the DNA. This rearrangement joins TRDV2 to TRDJ2; 10 positions agree with TRDD3. The CDR3 runs to 16 residues. Germline V gene sequence: CDR1 GEAIGNYY, CDR2 EKD. The CDR3 nucleotides are TGTGCCCGTGACACCGGGGGATACGCTTTGACAGCACAACTCTTCTTT. Protein: CARDTGGYALTAQLFF.

A remark on this clone: The protein given by TCRdb reflects a much larger clone and differs at residue 13 from this DNA's translation, likely from a read error; the protein shown is the DNA's translation. The CDR3: CACDSVLGDTSWYTRQMFF. CDR3 DNA sequence: TGTGCCTGTGACTCGGTACTGGGGGATACTTCCTGGTACACCCGACAGATGTTTTTC. This chain links TRDV2 with TRDJ3; 12 nucleotides align to TRDD3. The CDR3 is made up of 19 amino acids. The germline V gene encodes CDR1 GEAIGNYY and CDR2 EKD.

In this sample, this clone turned up a few times. The protein in TCRdb stems from a much larger clone and differs at residue 13 from this DNA's translation, likely a read error; here the protein is translated from the DNA. This rearrangement joins TRDV1 to TRDJ3, with 7 bases aligning to TRDD3. The germline V gene has CDR1 TSWWSYY and CDR2 QGS. The CDR3 is 20 residues long. CDR3 nucleotide sequence: TGTGCTCTTGGGGAACGAACCTGGGGGCCCCCCTCCCGGGACACCCGACAGATGTTTTTC. Translated: CALGERTWGPPSRDTRQMFF.

This clone was seen only a few times. The protein TCRdb lists belongs to a much larger clone and differs from this DNA's translation at residue 3, which points to a read error; the protein shown is made from the DNA. The rearrangement uses TRDV2 and TRDJ3, with 8 positions matching TRDD3. The germline gives CDR1 GEAIGNYY, CDR2 EKD. The CDR3 is 18 amino acids. The DNA of the CDR3 is TGTGCCCGTGACATACTGGGGGCTACCTCCTGGGACACCCGACAGATGTTTTTC. This gives the protein CARDILGATSWDTRQMFF.

This clone was observed a handful of times. TCRdb's entry gives the protein of a much larger clone, which mismatches this DNA's translation at residue 18, likely from a read error; the protein reported here is translated from the DNA. The chain recombines TRDV2 with TRDJ1; TRDD3 agrees at 13 bases. The CDR3 length is 19 residues. CDR1 GEAIGNYY and CDR2 EKD come from the germline V gene. CDR3 residues: CACDHVTGGYAIEADKLTF. CDR3 in DNA: TGTGCCTGTGACCACGTTACTGGGGGATACGCGATTGAGGCCGATAAACTCACCTTT.

This clone was seen more than once but under ten times. A far larger clone lies a single base away; this is likely a read error. The sample holds other DNA sequences that translate to the same CDR3. The J gene is TRDJ1, the V gene TRDV2; possible D gene TRDD3, 5 bases. V was clipped by 3 bases and J by 2 bases, with 12 bases between them. This CDR3 has 14 residues. CDR1 and CDR2 (germline): GEAIGNYY, EKD. For the CDR3, the DNA is TGTGCCTGTGACCCGCTGGGAGATACCGATAAACTCATCTTT. It specifies CACDPLGDTDKLIF.

Worth noting for this clone: The protein in TCRdb stems from a much larger clone and differs at residue 8 from this DNA's translation, likely a read error; here the protein is translated from the DNA. CDR3 sequence: CACDTAFSTSLWDTRQMFF. CDR3 DNA sequence: TGTGCCTGTGACACCGCTTTCAGTACTTCTCTTTGGGACACCCGACAGATGTTTTTC. The J gene is TRDJ3, the V gene TRDV2; D unresolved. Trimming stripped 0 bases from V and 4 bases from J, with 18 bases between. The CDR3 spans 19 residues. Germline lookup yields CDR1 GEAIGNYY and CDR2 EKD.

Turning to this clone: The protein TCRdb gives is from a much larger clone and does not agree with this DNA's translation at residue 12, likely a read error; the protein shown here comes from the DNA. V and J are TRDV2 and TRDJ3; possible D gene TRDD3, 6 bases. Germline V gives CDR1 GEAIGNYY, CDR2 EKD. The CDR3 extends over 19 amino acids. The ends were cut back, 3 bases at V and 1 base at J, with 18 bases in the middle. CDR3 coding DNA: TGTGCCTGTGACGGCATCGTGGGGGGCCAGTCCTGGGACACCCGACAGATGTTTTTC. Translating gives CACDGIVGGQSWDTRQMFF.